A selection of T cell receptor beta chains follows, all from one sample in a study of cytomegalovirus exposure and HLA in healthy donors. Repertoires were generated with immunoSEQ multiplex PCR, while TCRdb's copy carries only in-frame clones and drops some. The sample carries 150,000 to 200,000 clones, around 79% recorded once. Source material: PBMCs. The source of these receptors is a woman in her twenties or thirties in good health and CMV-seropositive. Both conserved end residues are trimmed from each CDR3. Not all rows give a size; the values are once, few, many and, for expanded clones, a class.

V	J	size	CDR3
TRBV6-5	TRBJ2-1	NA	ASSSPSGRYYNEQF
TRBV29-1	TRBJ1-1	once	SDRSEAF
TRBV5-1	TRBJ2-1	NA	ASVTGTSGVNEQF
TRBV7-2	TRBJ2-1	few	ASSLDKGQYNEQF
TRBV15	TRBJ2-1	NA	ATSRDRVIAGESEQF
TRBV19	TRBJ1-1	NA	ASRGSGLTEAF
TRBV7-9	TRBJ1-2	NA	ASSFGLAGGMAGYT
TRBV5-4	TRBJ1-4	NA	ASSLGQDEKLF
TRBV19	TRBJ1-2	NA	ATYYGDRAYGYT
TRBV7-9	TRBJ1-6	NA	ASSLSETGSSPLH
TRBV7-2	TRBJ2-5	NA	ASSHQRITGGLETQY
TRBV11-2	TRBJ2-7	few	ASSLLAGGGYEQY
TRBV18	TRBJ1-5	NA	ASSPNQGNQPQH
TRBV11-2	TRBJ1-1	NA	ASSFGGDNTEAF
TRBV6-5	TRBJ2-1	NA	ASSYRYTGNDEQF
TRBV12-5	TRBJ2-1	NA	ASGPRLAGVNEQF
TRBV4-1	TRBJ1-1	NA	ASSQKATGKTEAF
TRBV9	TRBJ2-5	NA	ASSLPRRDQY
TRBV30	TRBJ1-1	once	AWDGTGSTEAF
TRBV6-1	TRBJ1-2	NA	ASSEWRGGNGYT
TRBV9	TRBJ1-1	NA	ASSVGGPGTEAF
TRBV6-1	TRBJ2-1	NA	ASSDLITDNEQF
TRBV27	TRBJ1-1	NA	ASGGTGNTEAF
TRBV29-1	TRBJ1-3	NA	SVLTGGTDTIY
TRBV27	TRBJ2-1	NA	ASSALAVSYNEQF
TRBV7-9	TRBJ1-4	NA	ASSLRTGAEKLF
TRBV7-2	TRBJ1-6	NA	ASSPTATNSPLH
TRBV11-3	TRBJ1-4	NA	ASTGRLGEKLF
TRBV12-2	TRBJ2-1	NA	ASRARRNGLGNNEQF
TRBV7-2	TRBJ2-7	NA	ASSLSDEQY
TRBV27	TRBJ2-7	once	ASSFFGTSRYEQY
TRBV6-1	TRBJ1-6	NA	ASSASQGVYNSPLH
TRBV11-2	TRBJ1-4	NA	ASSFGEYNEKLF
TRBV5-1	TRBJ2-3	few	ASSPFPTSGNTDTQY
TRBV5-1	TRBJ2-7	NA	ASRRTGDYEQY
TRBV6-5	TRBJ1-2	few	ASSFGQGDGYT
TRBV5-5	TRBJ2-5	NA	ASSPRDLQETQY
TRBV2	TRBJ2-3	NA	ASSEVPGGRTDTQY
TRBV11-2	TRBJ2-7	NA	ASSRTSGLAGEQY
TRBV10-3	TRBJ2-7	NA	AISGPTGSYEQY
TRBV5-1	TRBJ2-3	once	ASSLDSPSTDTQY